The present T cell receptor beta chain was sequenced within a study of blood T cell repertoires in COVID-19. Overall study context: Sources were T cells, B-cell-depleted T cells, or PBMCs; the material itself was cDNA or gDNA.

Source study methods: Nucleated cell counts were estimated from reference gene primer amplification. Generated by immunoSEQ multiplex PCR, the TCRdb table keeps only in-frame clones and is missing some. That table supplies the V and J calls and clone size; D and trimming were determined from the DNA. The table records fewer than 200,000 clones, roughly 84% of them present only once. Germline trimming cut 0 bases from V and 0 bases from J; bases unmatched to any gene: 6. Germline CDR1 reads SGHRS; CDR2 reads YFSETQ. There are 16 residues in the CDR3. The V and J genes are TRBV5-1 and TRBJ2-7; TRBD2 matches at 7 bases. This clonotype originated in a man aged 55 to 70 who had recovered from COVID-19. The sample was PBMCs or T cells enriched from blood (not recorded which). The CDR3 nucleotides are TGCGCCAGCAGCTTGGCGGGGGGACCCAGCTCCTACGAGCAGTACTTC. Translated, it gives CASSLAGGPSSYEQYF.